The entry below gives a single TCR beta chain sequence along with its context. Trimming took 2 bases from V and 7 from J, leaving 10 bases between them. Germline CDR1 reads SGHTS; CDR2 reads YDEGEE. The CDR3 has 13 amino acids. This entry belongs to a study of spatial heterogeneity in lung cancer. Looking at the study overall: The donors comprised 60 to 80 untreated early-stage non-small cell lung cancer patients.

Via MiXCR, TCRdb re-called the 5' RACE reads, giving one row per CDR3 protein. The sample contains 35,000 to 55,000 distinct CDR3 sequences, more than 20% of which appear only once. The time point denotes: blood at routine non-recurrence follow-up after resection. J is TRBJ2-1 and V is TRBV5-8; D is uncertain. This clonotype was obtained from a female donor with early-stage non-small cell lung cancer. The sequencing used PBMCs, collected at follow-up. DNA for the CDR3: TGTGCCAGCAGCTTAAGAGTCGGTAATGAGCAGTTCTTC. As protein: CASSLRVGNEQFF.